This T cell receptor (beta chain) was documented in a study of type 1 and type 2 diabetes patients. The CDR3 length is 14 residues. Germline assignment: CDR1 MGHRA and CDR2 YSYEKL. Trimming took 0 bases from V and 2 from J, leaving 8 bases between them. This clonotype was seen a single time. Genomic DNA was the PCR template. The TCR beta CDR3 region was amplified using 30 forward and 13 reverse primers. TCRdb ran MiXCR on the multiplex PCR reads and lists one entry per CDR3 protein. Here the sample spans about 290,000 distinct CDR3 sequences, 45% to 60% being singletons. The source material was peripheral blood mononuclear cells (PBMCs). This receptor was obtained from a man aged 18-30 years with type 2 diabetes. This sequence joins TRBV4-1 and TRBJ2-7; the D is unclear. CDR3 bases: TGCGCCAGCAGCCAAGATTCCGGGCCCTACGAGCAGTACTTC. Translating gives CASSQDSGPYEQYF.